This T cell receptor (beta chain) was captured by sequencing in a study of identifying expanded T cells in peripheral blood. The data were produced by immunoSEQ multiplex PCR, yet TCRdb's version contains in-frame clones alone and is incomplete. The sample lists about 85,000 clones; more than 70% were seen once. Broader study findings: Variance in clone template counts between roughly two-week samples significantly increased with total template count across all healthy donors.

No infections or other immune events were documented during collection. There are 16 residues in the CDR3. Germline loops: CDR1 SGHRS, CDR2 YFSETQ. Deletions cut 5 bases from V and 0 bases from J, with 18 bases between. Notes on this clone: Its antigen is as yet unknown.

This receptor was obtained from a person aged 18 to 70 in good health. The sequencing input was blood. The V and J genes are TRBV5-1 and TRBJ2-7; tentatively, D is TRBD2 (5 bases). CDR3 protein: CASRVNPGSSSYEQYF. The DNA of the CDR3 is TGCGCCAGCAGAGTTAACCCGGGATCGAGCTCCTACGAGCAGTACTTC.